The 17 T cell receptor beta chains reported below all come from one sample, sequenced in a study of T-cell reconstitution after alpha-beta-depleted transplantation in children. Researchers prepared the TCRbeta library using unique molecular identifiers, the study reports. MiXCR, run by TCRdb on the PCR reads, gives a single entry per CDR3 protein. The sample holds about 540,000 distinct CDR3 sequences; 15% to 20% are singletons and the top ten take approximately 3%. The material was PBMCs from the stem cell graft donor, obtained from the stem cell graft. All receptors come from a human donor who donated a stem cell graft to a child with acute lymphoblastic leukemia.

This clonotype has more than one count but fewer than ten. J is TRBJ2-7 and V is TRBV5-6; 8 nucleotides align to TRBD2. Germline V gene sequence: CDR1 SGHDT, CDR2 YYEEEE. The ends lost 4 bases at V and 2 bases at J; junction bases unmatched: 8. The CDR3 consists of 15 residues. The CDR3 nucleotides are TGTGCCAGCAGCCGGGGGGGCGGGAGGCCCTACGAGCAGTACTTC. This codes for CASSRGGGRPYEQYF. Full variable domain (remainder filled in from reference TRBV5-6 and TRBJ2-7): DAGVTQSPTHLIKTRGQQVTLRCSPKSGHDTVSWYQQALGQGPQFIFQYYEEEERQRGNFPDRFSGHQFPNYSSELNVNALLLGDSALYLCASSRGGGRPYEQYFGPGTRLTVT.

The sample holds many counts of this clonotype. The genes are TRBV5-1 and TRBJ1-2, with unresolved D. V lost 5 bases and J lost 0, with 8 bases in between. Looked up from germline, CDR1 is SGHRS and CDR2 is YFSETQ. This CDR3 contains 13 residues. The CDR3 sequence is CASRAGSNYGYTF. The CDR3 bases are TGCGCCAGCAGAGCAGGTTCTAACTATGGCTACACCTTC. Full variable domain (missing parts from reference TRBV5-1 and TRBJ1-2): KAGVTQTPRYLIKTRGQQVTLSCSPISGHRSVSWYQQTPGQGLQFLFEYFSETQRNKGNFPGRFSGRQFSNSRSEMNVSTLELGDSALYLCASRAGSNYGYTFGSGTRLTVV.

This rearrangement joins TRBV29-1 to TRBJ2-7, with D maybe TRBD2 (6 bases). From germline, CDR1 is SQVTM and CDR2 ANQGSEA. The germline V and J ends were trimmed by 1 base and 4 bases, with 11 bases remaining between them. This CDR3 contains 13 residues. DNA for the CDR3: TGCAGCGTTGAAGCGGGAGAAAAATACGAGCAGTACTTC. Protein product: CSVEAGEKYEQYF.

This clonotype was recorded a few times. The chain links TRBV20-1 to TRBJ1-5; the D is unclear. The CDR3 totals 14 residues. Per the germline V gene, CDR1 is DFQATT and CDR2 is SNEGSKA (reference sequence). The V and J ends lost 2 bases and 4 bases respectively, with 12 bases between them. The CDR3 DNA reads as TGCAGTGCTAGACTTCCGGCAGAAAATCAGCCCCAGCATTTT. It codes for CSARLPAENQPQHF.

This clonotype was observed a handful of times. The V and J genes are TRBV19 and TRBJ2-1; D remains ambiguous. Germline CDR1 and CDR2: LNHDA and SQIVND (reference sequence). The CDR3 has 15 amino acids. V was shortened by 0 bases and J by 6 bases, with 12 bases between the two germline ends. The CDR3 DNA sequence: TGTGCCAGTAGTATAGACACGAGTTGGCGCAATGAGCAGTTCTTC. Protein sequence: CASSIDTSWRNEQFF.

CDR3 loop: CASSLLSQGNAYEQYF. Written as DNA, the CDR3 is TGCGCCAGCAGCTTGTTGTCGCAGGGGAATGCCTACGAGCAGTACTTC. The J gene is TRBJ2-7, the V gene TRBV5-1, with D tentatively TRBD1 (6 bases). This CDR3 contains 16 residues. Germline loops: CDR1 SGHRS, CDR2 YFSETQ. V was shortened by 1 base and J by 2 bases, with 16 bases between the two germline ends.

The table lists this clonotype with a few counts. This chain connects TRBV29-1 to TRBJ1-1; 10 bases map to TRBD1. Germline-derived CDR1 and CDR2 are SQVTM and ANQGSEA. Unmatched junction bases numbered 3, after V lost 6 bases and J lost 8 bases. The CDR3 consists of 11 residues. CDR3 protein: CSVGDRGEAFF. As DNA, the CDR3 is TGCAGCGTCGGGGACAGGGGAGAAGCTTTCTTT.

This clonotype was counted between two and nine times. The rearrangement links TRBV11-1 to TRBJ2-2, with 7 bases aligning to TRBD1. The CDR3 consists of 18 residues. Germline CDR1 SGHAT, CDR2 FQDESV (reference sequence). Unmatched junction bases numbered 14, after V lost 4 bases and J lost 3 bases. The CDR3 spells CASSSSDLDRVHTGELFF. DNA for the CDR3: TGTGCCAGCAGCTCCTCGGACCTTGACAGGGTCCACACCGGGGAGCTGTTTTTT.

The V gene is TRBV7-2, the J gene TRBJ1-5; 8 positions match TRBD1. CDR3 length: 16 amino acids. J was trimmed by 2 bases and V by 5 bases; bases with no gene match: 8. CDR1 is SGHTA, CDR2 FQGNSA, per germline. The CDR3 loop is CASSNRQGSGNQPQHF. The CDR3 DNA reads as TGTGCCAGCAGCAATCGACAGGGGTCGGGCAATCAGCCCCAGCATTTT.

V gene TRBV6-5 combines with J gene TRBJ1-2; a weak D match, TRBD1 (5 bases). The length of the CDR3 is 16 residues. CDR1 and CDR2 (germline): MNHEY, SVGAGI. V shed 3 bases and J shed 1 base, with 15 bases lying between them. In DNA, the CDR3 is TGTGCCAGCAGTTATCGACGTGGAGGGGTTAACTATGGCTACACCTTC. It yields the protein CASSYRRGGVNYGYTF.

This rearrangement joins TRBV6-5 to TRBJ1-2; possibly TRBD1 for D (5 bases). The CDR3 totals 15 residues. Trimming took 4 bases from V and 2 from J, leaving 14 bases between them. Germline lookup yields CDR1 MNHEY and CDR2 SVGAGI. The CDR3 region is CASSSHSGANYGYTF. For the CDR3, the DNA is TGTGCCAGCAGTTCCCACAGTGGGGCGAACTATGGCTACACCTTC.

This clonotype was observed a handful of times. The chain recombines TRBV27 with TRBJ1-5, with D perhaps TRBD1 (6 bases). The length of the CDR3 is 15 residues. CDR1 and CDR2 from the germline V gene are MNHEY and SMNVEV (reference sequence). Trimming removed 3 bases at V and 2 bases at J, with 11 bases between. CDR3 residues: CASSFIYRGNQPQHF. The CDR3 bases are TGTGCCAGCAGTTTCATTTACAGGGGCAATCAGCCCCAGCATTTT.

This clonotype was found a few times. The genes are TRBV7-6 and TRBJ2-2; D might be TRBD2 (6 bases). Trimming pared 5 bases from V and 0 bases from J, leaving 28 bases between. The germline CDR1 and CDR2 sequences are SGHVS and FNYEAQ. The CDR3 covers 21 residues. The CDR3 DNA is TGTGCCAGCAGCCTTAATTATGGGGGGTCGGGAGCGGCCTCGAACACCGGGGAGCTGTTTTTT. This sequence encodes CASSLNYGGSGAASNTGELFF. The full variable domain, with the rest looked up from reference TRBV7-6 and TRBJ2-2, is GAGVSQSPRYKVTKRGQDVALRCDPISGHVSLYWYRQALGQGPEFLTYFNYEAQQDKSGLPNDRFSAERPEGSISTLTIQRTEQRDSAMYRCASSLNYGGSGAASNTGELFFGEGSRLTVL.

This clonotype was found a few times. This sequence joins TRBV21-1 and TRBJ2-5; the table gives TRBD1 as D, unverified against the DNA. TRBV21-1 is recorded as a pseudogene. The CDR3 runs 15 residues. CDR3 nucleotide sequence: TGTGCCAGCAGCAAAGATTGGACAGCCCAAGAGACCCAGTACTTC. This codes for CASSKDWTAQETQYF.

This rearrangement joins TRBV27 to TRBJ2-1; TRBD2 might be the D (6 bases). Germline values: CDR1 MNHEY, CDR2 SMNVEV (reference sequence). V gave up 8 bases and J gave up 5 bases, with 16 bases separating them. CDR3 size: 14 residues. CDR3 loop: CASAPGWRDNEQFF. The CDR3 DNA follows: TGTGCCAGCGCCCCAGGGTGGAGGGACAATGAGCAGTTCTTC.

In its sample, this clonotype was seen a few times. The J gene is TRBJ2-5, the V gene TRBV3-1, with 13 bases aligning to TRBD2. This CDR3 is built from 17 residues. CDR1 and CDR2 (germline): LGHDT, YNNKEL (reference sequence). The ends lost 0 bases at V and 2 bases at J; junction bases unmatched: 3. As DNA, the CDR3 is TGTGCCAGCAGCCAAGAGGGACTAGCGGGAACGCAAGAGACCCAGTACTTC. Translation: CASSQEGLAGTQETQYF.

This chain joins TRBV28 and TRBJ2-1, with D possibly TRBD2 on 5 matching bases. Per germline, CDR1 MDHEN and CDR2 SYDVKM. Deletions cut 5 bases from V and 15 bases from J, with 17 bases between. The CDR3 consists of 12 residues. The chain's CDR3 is CASSPPGFEWFF. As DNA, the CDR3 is TGTGCCAGCAGTCCCCCGGGGTTTGAATGGTTCTTC.